Listed below are T cell receptor beta chains from one sample, sequenced in a study of CD8 T cells in Susac syndrome. Each CDR3 protein is one row after TCRdb ran MiXCR on the immunoSEQ multiplex PCR reads. The table includes roughly 150,000 distinct CDR3 sequences, 95% to 96% detected once. The material sequenced was CD8+ T cells from PBMCs. Every receptor here comes from a human donor with multiple sclerosis. CDR3s include the opening cysteine and the closing phenylalanine or tryptophan.

>TRBV29-1|TRBJ2-1
CSVDRYNEQFF
>TRBV30|TRBJ1-5
CAWSDGQGVVSNQPQHF
>TRBV30|TRBJ1-5
CAWSDTGLYDQPQHF
>TRBV18|TRBJ2-3
CASSPPGVSSTDTQYF
>TRBV6-5|TRBJ2-7
CASSYGTNPSYEQYF
>TRBV7-6|TRBJ1-4
CASSGLVTDLFF
>TRBV27|TRBJ1-1
CASSFSQALDTEAFF
>TRBV24-1|TRBJ2-5
CATSEAGEETQYF
>TRBV29-1|TRBJ2-1
CSVPGEGAIDEQFF
>TRBV29-1|TRBJ1-2
CSGTGTGVTDGYTF
>TRBV12-3/TRBV12-4|TRBJ2-1
CASTGGERNYNEQFF
>TRBV12-3/TRBV12-4|TRBJ2-1
CASLDRMENEQFF
>TRBV6-6|TRBJ1-2
CATAPGQDYGYTF
>TRBV29-1|TRBJ2-3
CSVVFPATSTDTQYF
>TRBV5-6|TRBJ1-5
CASSLAADTQPQHF
>TRBV13|TRBJ2-3
CASSVRADTDTQYF
>TRBV4-1|TRBJ1-3
CASSQDGYKLFGNTIYF
>TRBV5-4|TRBJ2-5
CASSLGRSLGGETQYF
>TRBV3-1|TRBJ1-6
CASSPLTSEYSPLHF
>TRBV7-9|TRBJ1-5
CASSKGGDQPQHF
>TRBV29-1|TRBJ1-5
CSVEGQPQHF
>TRBV9|TRBJ2-5
CASSVAETQYF
>TRBV2|TRBJ1-1
CASSHILKAFF
>TRBV2|TRBJ2-3
CASSEEAWDTQYF
>TRBV7-9|TRBJ1-5
CASSWMGGNQPQHF
>TRBV15|TRBJ2-1
CATSTSRTLVTEQFF
>TRBV6-1|TRBJ2-7
CASRGLAGGHSYEQYF
>TRBV11-2|TRBJ1-1
CASSLELGWGEKAFF
>TRBV20-1|TRBJ2-7
CSASYQGQGPFYEQYF
>TRBV29-1|TRBJ2-7
CSVEGVVGNEQYF
>TRBV29-1|TRBJ2-2
CSVEQPNHTGELFF